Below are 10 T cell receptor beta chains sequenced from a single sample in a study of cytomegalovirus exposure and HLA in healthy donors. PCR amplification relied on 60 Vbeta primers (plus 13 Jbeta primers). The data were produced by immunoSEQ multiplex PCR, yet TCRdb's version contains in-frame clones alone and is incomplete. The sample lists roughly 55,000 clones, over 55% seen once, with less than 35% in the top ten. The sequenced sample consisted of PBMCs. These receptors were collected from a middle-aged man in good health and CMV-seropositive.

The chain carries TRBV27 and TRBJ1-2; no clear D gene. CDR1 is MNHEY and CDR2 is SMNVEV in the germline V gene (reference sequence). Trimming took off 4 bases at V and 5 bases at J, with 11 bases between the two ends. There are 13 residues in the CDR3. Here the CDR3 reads CASSSTFQYGYTF. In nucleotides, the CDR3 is TGTGCCAGCAGTTCAACCTTTCAGTATGGCTACACCTTC.

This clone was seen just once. The CDR3 is CSVVFPNYGYTF. The CDR3 DNA sequence: TGCAGCGTTGTATTCCCTAACTATGGCTACACCTTC. The V call is TRBV29-1, the J call TRBJ1-2; D not resolved. Trimming removed 4 bases at V and 0 bases at J, with 6 bases between. In germline, CDR1 is SQVTM, CDR2 ANQGSEA. There are 12 residues in the CDR3.

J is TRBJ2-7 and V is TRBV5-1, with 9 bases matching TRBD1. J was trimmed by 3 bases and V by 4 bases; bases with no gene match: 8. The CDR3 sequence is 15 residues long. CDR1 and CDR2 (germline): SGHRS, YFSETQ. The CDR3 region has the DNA TGCGCCAGCAGCCCAAACGCGGGACAGGGCTACGAGCAGTACTTC. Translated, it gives CASSPNAGQGYEQYF.

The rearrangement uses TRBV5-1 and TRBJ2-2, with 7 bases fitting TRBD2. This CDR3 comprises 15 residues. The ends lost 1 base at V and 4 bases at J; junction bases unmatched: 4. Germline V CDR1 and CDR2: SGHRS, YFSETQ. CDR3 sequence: CASSLRGVFTGELFF. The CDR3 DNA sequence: TGCGCCAGCAGCTTGCGGGGGGTTTTCACCGGGGAGCTGTTTTTT.

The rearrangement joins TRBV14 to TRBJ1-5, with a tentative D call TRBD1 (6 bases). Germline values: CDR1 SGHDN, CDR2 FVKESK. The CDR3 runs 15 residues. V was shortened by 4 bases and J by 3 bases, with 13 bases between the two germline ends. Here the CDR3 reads CASSLPTGSNQPQHF. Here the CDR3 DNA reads TGTGCCAGCAGCCTACCAACAGGGTCCAATCAGCCCCAGCATTTT.

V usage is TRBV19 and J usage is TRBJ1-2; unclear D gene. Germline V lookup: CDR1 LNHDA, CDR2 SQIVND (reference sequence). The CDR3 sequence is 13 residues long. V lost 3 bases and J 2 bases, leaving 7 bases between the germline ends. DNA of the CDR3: TGTGCCAGTAGTATCCTCGGGAACTATGGCTACACCTTC. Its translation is CASSILGNYGYTF. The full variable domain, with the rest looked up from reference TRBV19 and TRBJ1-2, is DGGITQSPKYLFRKEGQNVTLSCEQNLNHDAMYWYRQDPGQGLRLIYYSQIVNDFQKGDIAEGYSVSREKKESFPLTVTSAQKNPTAFYLCASSILGNYGYTFGSGTRLTVV.

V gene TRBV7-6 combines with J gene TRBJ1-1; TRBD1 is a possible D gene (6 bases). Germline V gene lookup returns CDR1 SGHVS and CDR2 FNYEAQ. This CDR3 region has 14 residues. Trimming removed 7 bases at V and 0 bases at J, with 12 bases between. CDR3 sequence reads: CASTQAGVNTEAFF. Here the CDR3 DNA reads TGTGCCAGCACCCAAGCAGGGGTGAACACTGAAGCTTTCTTT.

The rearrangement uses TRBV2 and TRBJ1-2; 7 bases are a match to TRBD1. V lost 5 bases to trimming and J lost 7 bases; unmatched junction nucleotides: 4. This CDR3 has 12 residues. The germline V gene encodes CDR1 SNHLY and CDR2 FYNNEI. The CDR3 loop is CASSTGEAGYTF. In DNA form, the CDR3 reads TGTGCCAGCAGTACAGGGGAGGCTGGCTACACCTTC.

CDR3 sequence: CASSPTGLALGEQYF. CDR3 DNA sequence: TGTGCCAGCAGCCCGACCGGATTAGCCCTAGGCGAGCAGTACTTC. The J gene is TRBJ2-7, the V gene TRBV7-9; no clear D gene. The V gene's germline CDR1 is SEHNR and CDR2 FQNEAQ (reference sequence). The CDR3 length is 15 residues. The ends were cut back, 5 bases at V and 6 bases at J, with 20 bases in the middle.

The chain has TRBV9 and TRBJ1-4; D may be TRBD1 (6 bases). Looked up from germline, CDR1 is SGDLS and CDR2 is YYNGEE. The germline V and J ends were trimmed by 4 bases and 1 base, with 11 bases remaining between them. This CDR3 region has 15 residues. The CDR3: CASSLDSGTNEKLFF. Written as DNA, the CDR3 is TGTGCCAGCAGCTTGGACAGTGGAACTAATGAAAAACTGTTTTTT.